This TCR beta chain is from a study of T cell responses to AZD1222 COVID-19 vaccine. Study-wide results and limits: Females made up more of the donors, who were largely white British, and clonal diversity may have come out too low. Two AZD1222 doses significantly raised spike-specific TCR breadth and depth over controls. Unmutated variant regions are reportedly targeted by nearly half of spike-specific TCRs.

There are 15 residues in the CDR3. Germline CDR1 reads MDHEN; CDR2 reads SYDVKM. Trimming removed 5 bases at V and 2 bases at J, with 15 bases between. A remark on this clone: Its matching antigen is unknown.

Doses given second, at about 4 or about 12 weeks, were pooled. Profiling relied on immunoSEQ multiplex PCR, and the TCRdb table lists in-frame clones only, not all of them. The data show over 50,000 clones, nearly 80% seen once. This sequence joins TRBV28 and TRBJ1-2; the D is unclear. The receptor was isolated from an adult who received the AZD1222 COVID-19 vaccine. This material consisted of peripheral blood, taken 28 days after the second AZD1222 dose. The CDR3 DNA reads TGTGCCAGCAGTCCCTACTCAACAACAAACTATGGCTACACCTTC. Amino acids: CASSPYSTTNYGYTF.